A single T cell receptor beta chain is shown here with its context. Trimming took 7 bases from V and 2 from J, leaving 9 bases between them. The CDR3 contains 11 residues. Germline V gene lookup returns CDR1 SQVTM and CDR2 ANQGSEA. Amplification used 60 Vbeta primers and 13 Jbeta primers. Libraries were prepared by immunoSEQ multiplex PCR; TCRdb keeps only in-frame clonotypes and omits some of them. The table lists about 150,000 clones, 65% to 80% of them singletons, with roughly 7.3% in the top ten. This entry is derived from a study of cytomegalovirus exposure and HLA in healthy donors. The sequenced material came from PBMCs. This clonotype was sampled from a man younger than 45 in good health and CMV-seronegative. V gene TRBV29-1 combines with J gene TRBJ2-7, with D possibly TRBD2 on 5 matching bases. The DNA of the CDR3 is TGCAGCGCTTGGGGAGCCTACGAGCAGTACTTC. Amino acid sequence: CSAWGAYEQYF.